The present T cell receptor (beta chain) was sequenced within a study of T cell repertoires in cytomegalovirus infection (dated 2019 in TCRdb). For the wider study: Alongside well-studied HLA-B-restricted epitopes, the peptide stimulations were aimed at recently identified HLA-C-restricted CMV epitopes, whose presentation resists viral immunomodulation. Donor HLA type was relevant to the analysis, as public TCR beta signatures indicated carriage of CMV infection together with the matching HLA type. Broader findings and caveats from the paper: In both this cohort and an independent cohort of 300 to 450 donors, the cumulative frequency of public TCR beta family members distinguished carriers of CMV infection plus the relevant HLA type. In the ex vivo response, HLA-C-restricted CMV-specific TCR beta clonotypes were dominant, and in two of eight donors the single most frequent clonotype came from this HLA-C-restricted group.

Data came from an Illumina HiSeq 1500. The public reads were reprocessed in TCRdb via fastp at Q25 and MiXCR, keeping in-frame beta chains. Under each unique CDR3 protein, matching rows form one entry showing the most common genes and DNA. Across this sample there are roughly 280,000 distinct CDR3 sequences, with roughly a fifth seen only once. The ten largest clonotypes hold roughly a fifth of the sample. V loses 0 bases, J loses 4 bases, and the germline ends lie 11 bases apart. The CDR3 has 15 amino acids, counting the end cysteine and phenylalanine. Left in the record is the CDR3 DNA by itself, 45 bases read in frame from the first base. Looking up the germline V gene yields CDR1 SGDLS and CDR2 YYNGEE. A note on this clonotype: This receptor's antigen is unknown. Base qualities are not provided; no much larger clone lies one nucleotide away.

The treatment or condition tag for this specimen amounts to: in vitro stimulation with specific CMV peptide epitopes to enrich CMV-specific T cells. The chain joins TRBV9 to TRBJ1-5, with the D gene call left open. The TCR comes from a human donor in good health (CMV status not recorded). Some clones in this sample may be carry-over from other donors' samples. The sample consisted of cultured PBMCs, taken from culture after CMV antigen stimulation. The nucleotide sequence is TGTGCCAGCAGCGTAGAGGGCAGCCTAAATCAGCCCCAGCATTTT. The resulting protein is CASSVEGSLNQPQHF.